These T cell receptor beta chains were read from a single sample in a study of blood T cell repertoires in COVID-19. Clones were read by immunoSEQ multiplex PCR, and TCRdb kept only the in-frame ones, dropping some. Of tens of thousands of clones detected, 82% appear once; the ten largest clones hold 21%. Sequencing was performed on peripheral blood. These receptors came from a human donor in a cohort sampled during active COVID-19. Each CDR3 is given with its conserved first and last residue. The order of the fields is clone size, CDR3 length, V gene, D gene, J gene, CDR3 DNA, CDR3 protein. A D gene is named only where the DNA matches it firmly. Only some rows state a clone size, as once, few, many or a class for expanded clones.

few	12	TRBV15	.	TRBJ2-7	TGTGCCCTGGACTTCCTTTCCTACGAGCAGTACTTC	CALDFLSYEQYF
.	20	TRBV4-1	TRBD2	TRBJ2-4	TGCGCCAGCAGCCAATTCGCACTAGCGGGGACCTCCGGTGCCAAAAACATTCAGTACTTC	CASSQFALAGTSGAKNIQYF
.	21	TRBV18	TRBD1	TRBJ1-6	TGTGCCAGCTCATCTCTACATACAGCGGGACAGGGGAGCTCCTATAATTCACCCCTCCACTTT	CASSSLHTAGQGSSYNSPLHF
.	15	TRBV5-4	TRBD2	TRBJ2-5	TGTGCCAGCAGCTTGGACGGGACTAGCAGAGAGACCCAGTACTTC	CASSLDGTSRETQYF
.	19	TRBV28	TRBD1	TRBJ2-6	TGTGCCAGCAGCCAGACAGGGGGGATTACTAGGTCTGGGGCCAACGTCCTGACTTTC	CASSQTGGITRSGANVLTF
.	12	TRBV7-8	.	TRBJ1-1	TGTGCCAGCAGCCTTAGGGCGGGGGAGCTTTTCTTT	CASSLRAGELFF
.	17	TRBV5-3	TRBD1	TRBJ1-1	TGTGCCAGAAGCAAGACCGGGACAGGGGGAAGAGGGACTGAAGCTTTCTTT	CARSKTGTGGRGTEAFF
.	17	TRBV5-1	TRBD2	TRBJ2-2	TGCGCCAGCAGCTTGGTAGCGGGGGGCCCGAACACCGGGGAGCTGTTTTTT	CASSLVAGGPNTGELFF
.	16	TRBV28	TRBD2	TRBJ2-7	TGTGCCAGCACCCTACCCGGGGCTAGCGGGGGGGACGAGCAGTACTTC	CASTLPGASGGDEQYF
.	14	TRBV28	TRBD1	TRBJ2-7	TGTGCCAGCAGTCACGGGACAGGGGCCCGGGAGCAGTACTTC	CASSHGTGAREQYF
.	17	TRBV7-2	.	TRBJ2-1	TGTGCCAGCAGCTTAGTGCCCCTAGCGGGGACAGGGGATGAGCAGTTCTTC	CASSLVPLAGTGDEQFF
few	15	TRBV7-9	TRBD2	TRBJ2-5	TGTGCCAGCAGCTTAGCAGCGGGACGCCAAGAGACCCAGTACTTC	CASSLAAGRQETQYF
few	13	TRBV7-9	.	TRBJ1-2	TGTGCCAGCAGCTTAAGGGGTAACTATGGCTACACCTTC	CASSLRGNYGYTF
.	16	TRBV7-9	TRBD2	TRBJ2-3	TGTGCCAGCAGCTTATACGTAGCGGGGGAGACAGATACGCAGTATTTT	CASSLYVAGETDTQYF
.	14	TRBV5-1	.	TRBJ2-1	TGCGCCAGCAGCTACGGACAGCCGGCGGATGAGCAGTTCTTC	CASSYGQPADEQFF
.	15	TRBV18	TRBD1	TRBJ2-3	TGTGCCAGCTCACTGACAGGGGGGAGCACAGATACGCAGTATTTT	CASSLTGGSTDTQYF
once	14	TRBV2	TRBD2	TRBJ2-3	TGTGCCACAAACAAGCGGGGGGTCACAGATACGCAGTATTTT	CATNKRGVTDTQYF
few	13	TRBV21-1	.	TRBJ2-7	TGTGCCAGCACCTCGGGACAGCGGGCCGAGCAGTACTTC	CASTSGQRAEQYF
.	17	TRBV2	TRBD2	TRBJ2-1	TGTGCCAGCAGCGGACTAGCGGGGGCTCGCTCCTACAATGAGCAGTTCTTC	CASSGLAGARSYNEQFF
.	13	TRBV7-9	.	TRBJ1-1	TGTGCCAGCAGCTCTCGGGGGAACACTGAAGCTTTCTTT	CASSSRGNTEAFF
.	15	TRBV11-3	TRBD1	TRBJ1-3	TGTGCCAGCAGCTGCCGGGACAGGGCTCGGAACACCATATATTTT	CASSCRDRARNTIYF
once	12	TRBV7-2	.	TRBJ2-1	TGTGCCAGCAGCTCCACAGTCAATGAGCAGTTCTTC	CASSSTVNEQFF
.	13	TRBV19	.	TRBJ1-2	TGTGCCAGTAGTATTTCACGGGACTATGGCTACACCTTC	CASSISRDYGYTF
.	14	TRBV7-9	TRBD2	TRBJ2-3	TGTGCCAGCAGCTTACGGGGGGTAGAGGATACGCAGTATTTT	CASSLRGVEDTQYF
.	15	TRBV9	.	TRBJ2-1	TGTGCCAGCAGCGAACAGGGCATTGCTTACAATGAGCAGTTCTTC	CASSEQGIAYNEQFF
few	18	TRBV7-2	TRBD2	TRBJ2-5	TGTGCCAGCAGCTTGCGGGGGGGCCGAGGGGGCACAAGGGAGACCCAGTACTTC	CASSLRGGRGGTRETQYF
.	14	TRBV7-3	TRBD1	TRBJ2-7	TGTGCCAGCAGCGAGACAGGGGGGAACTACGAGCAGTACTTC	CASSETGGNYEQYF
.	16	TRBV15	.	TRBJ1-1	TGTGCCACCAGCAGAGATGGGGAGGGCGGGATAGCTGAAGCTTTCTTT	CATSRDGEGGIAEAFF
.	15	TRBV28	TRBD1	TRBJ2-7	TGTGCCAGCACTCTCATCTCTGGGACAGGGACCGAGCAGTACTTC	CASTLISGTGTEQYF
.	16	TRBV5-1	TRBD1	TRBJ1-3	TGCGCCAGCAGCTTGGGTGACAGGGGCTCCGGAAACACCATATATTTT	CASSLGDRGSGNTIYF
.	14	TRBV18	TRBD2	TRBJ2-1	TGTGCCAGCTCACCAAGCGGGGCTTACAATGAGCAGTTCTTC	CASSPSGAYNEQFF
once	20	TRBV5-4	TRBD2	TRBJ2-7	TGTGCCAGCAGCGGGATAACGGGACTAGCGGGGGGCAGGACCTCCTACGAGCAGTACTTC	CASSGITGLAGGRTSYEQYF
.	15	TRBV5-8	TRBD1	TRBJ1-1	TGTGCCAGCAGCTTGCGACAGGGGCGGGACACTGAAGCTTTCTTT	CASSLRQGRDTEAFF
.	15	TRBV18	TRBD2	TRBJ2-3	TGTGCCAGCTCACCATCCGGGGGGACCACAGATACGCAGTATTTT	CASSPSGGTTDTQYF
.	15	TRBV6-5	TRBD2	TRBJ2-3	TGTGCCAGCAGGACTAGCGGGGGGGCCACAGATACGCAGTATTTT	CASRTSGGATDTQYF
.	14	TRBV4-1	TRBD1	TRBJ1-1	TGCGCCAGCAGCCAAGCTGGACAGGGGTTGGAAGCTTTCTTT	CASSQAGQGLEAFF
.	17	TRBV4-1	TRBD1	TRBJ2-3	TGCGCCAGCAGCCAAGATCCGGGACAGGGGGCGGGAGATACGCAGTATTTT	CASSQDPGQGAGDTQYF
.	16	TRBV14	.	TRBJ2-5	TGTGCCAGCAGCTCCTTGGGTGGGGCTCGCCAAGAGACCCAGTACTTC	CASSSLGGARQETQYF
.	14	TRBV27	TRBD2	TRBJ2-7	TGTGCCAGCAGTTTGGGGCGGGGGGGCCGCGAGCAGTACTTC	CASSLGRGGREQYF
.	18	TRBV4-2	.	TRBJ1-5	TGTGCCAGCAGCCAAGATACAGGGCGGGTATGGAGCAATCAGCCCCAGCATTTT	CASSQDTGRVWSNQPQHF
.	14	TRBV6-5	TRBD2	TRBJ2-4	TGTGCCGCGGGGGCTAGCGGGCTGGGAAACATTCAGTACTTC	CAAGASGLGNIQYF
.	11	TRBV29-1	.	TRBJ2-7	TGCAGCGTTGAAGATCTGAGTGAGCAGTACTTC	CSVEDLSEQYF
.	13	TRBV5-1	.	TRBJ2-7	TGCGCCAGCAGTTTGCTTAGGGGTTACGAGCAGTACTTC	CASSLLRGYEQYF
.	16	TRBV28	TRBD2	TRBJ2-4	TGTGCCAGCAGTTTATCGGCAGCGGGGGACAAAAACATTCAGTACTTC	CASSLSAAGDKNIQYF
.	15	TRBV4-1	TRBD1	TRBJ1-3	TGCGCCAGCAGCCTAGACGACAGGGGAGGCAACACCATATATTTT	CASSLDDRGGNTIYF